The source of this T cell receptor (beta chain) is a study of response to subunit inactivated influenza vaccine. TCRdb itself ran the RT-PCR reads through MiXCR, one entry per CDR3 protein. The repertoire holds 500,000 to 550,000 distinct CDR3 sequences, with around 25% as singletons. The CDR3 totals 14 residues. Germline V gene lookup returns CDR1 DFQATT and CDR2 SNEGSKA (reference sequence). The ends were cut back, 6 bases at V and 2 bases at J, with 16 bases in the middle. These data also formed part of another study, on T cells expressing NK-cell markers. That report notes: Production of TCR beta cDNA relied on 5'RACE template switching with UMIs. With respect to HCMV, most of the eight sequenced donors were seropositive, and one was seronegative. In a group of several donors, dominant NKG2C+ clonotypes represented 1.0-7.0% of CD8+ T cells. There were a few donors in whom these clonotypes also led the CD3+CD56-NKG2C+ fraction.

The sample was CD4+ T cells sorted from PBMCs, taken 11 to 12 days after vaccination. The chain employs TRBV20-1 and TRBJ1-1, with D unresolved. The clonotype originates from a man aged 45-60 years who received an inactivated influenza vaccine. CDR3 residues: CSAQKEGVNTEAFF. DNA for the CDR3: TGCAGTGCCCAAAAGGAGGGCGTTAACACTGAAGCTTTCTTT.